The 21 T cell receptor beta chains presented below share a single source sample, sequenced in a study of CD8 T cells in ankylosing spondylitis. Whole-study findings and limits: A TCR beta motif of seven or eight highly homologous variants appeared characteristic of ankylosing spondylitis blood.

TCRdb re-called the 5' RACE reads with MiXCR, one entry per CDR3 protein. The sample lists approximately 150,000 distinct CDR3 sequences; 17% were seen once. Antigens of these TCRs are unknown. The sample consisted of blood, either unsorted or a sorted T cell fraction (not recorded which). The origin of the receptors is a male donor with ankylosing spondylitis.

This clonotype was detected only a few times. V gene TRBV28 combines with J gene TRBJ1-2, with D tentatively TRBD1 (5 bases). CDR3 length: 14 residues. Germline V gene data show CDR1 as MDHEN and CDR2 as SYDVKM. The germline V and J ends were trimmed by 2 bases and 8 bases, with 15 bases remaining between them. CDR3 protein: CASSLTPPGGGYTF. DNA of the CDR3: TGTGCCAGCAGTTTAACCCCCCCGGGGGGAGGCTACACCTTC.

The CDR3 coding sequence is TGCAGTGCTAGACCCGACAGCCCTAATGAAAAACTGTTTTTT. Protein product: CSARPDSPNEKLFF. The chain employs TRBV20-1 and TRBJ1-4; the D gene is possibly TRBD1 (5 bases). The CDR3 is made up of 14 amino acids. Per the germline V gene, CDR1 is DFQATT and CDR2 is SNEGSKA (reference sequence). V lost 2 bases to trimming and J lost 3 bases, with 10 bases between them.

This clonotype was detected only a few times. Its ends do not fully match the called genes, so a read error is possible. This rearrangement joins TRBV9 to TRBJ2-1; D is possibly TRBD1 (6 bases). CDR1 is SGDLS and CDR2 is YYNGEE in the germline V gene. The CDR3 covers 15 residues. The CDR3 sequence: CASSVMPAGTTHLVF. DNA of the CDR3: TGTGCCAGCAGCGTCATGCCTGCCGGGACAACCCACCTAGTCTTC.

This clonotype was detected a few times. The rearrangement links TRBV24-1 to TRBJ2-7; D unclear. The V end lost 0 bases, the J end lost 9 bases, and 8 bases lay between the germline ends. This CDR3 region has 12 residues. Looked up from germline, CDR1 is KGHDR and CDR2 is SFDVKD. In DNA, the CDR3 is TGTGCCACCAGTGATTTGAGAAATCTGCAGTACTTC. It translates to CATSDLRNLQYF.

V and J are TRBV2 and TRBJ2-7; 9 bases agree with TRBD1. CDR3 length: 14 residues. Losses at the gene ends were 8 bases for V and 4 bases for J; bases not matched to a gene: 9. Germline lookup yields CDR1 SNHLY and CDR2 FYNNEI. The CDR3: CASLLGQGSYEQYF. Written as DNA, the CDR3 is TGTGCCAGCCTCTTGGGACAGGGATCTTACGAGCAGTACTTC.

This clonotype was seen more than once but under ten times. The V and J genes are TRBV5-1 and TRBJ1-1, with D hard to call. Per germline, CDR1 SGHRS and CDR2 YFSETQ. Trimming left V 1 base short and J 6 bases short, with 16 bases between. The CDR3 covers 15 residues. The CDR3 region has the DNA TGCGCCAGCAGCTTGTTAGCCGCCGGGGTACCTGAAGCTTTCTTT. The encoded protein is CASSLLAAGVPEAFF.

V and J are TRBV3-1 and TRBJ2-7; no reliable D call. The germline gives CDR1 LGHDT, CDR2 YNNKEL (reference sequence). V was trimmed by 5 bases and J by 5 bases, leaving 13 bases between them. CDR3 length equals 13 residues. The CDR3 DNA reads as TGTGCCAGCAGCTATAACCTCTGGAACGAGCAGTACTTC. Encoded protein: CASSYNLWNEQYF.

This clonotype was detected a few times. V usage is TRBV5-1 and J usage is TRBJ2-5; D remains ambiguous. The CDR3 totals 12 residues. Looked up from germline, CDR1 is SGHRS and CDR2 is YFSETQ. Trimming removed 5 bases at V and 4 bases at J, with 9 bases between. The DNA of the CDR3 is TGCGCCAGCAGGCTAGGGATAGAGACCCAGTACTTC. It codes for CASRLGIETQYF.

This clonotype has just a few counts. The gene calls are TRBV13 and TRBJ2-7, with D hard to call. The CDR3 contains 14 residues. Germline V gene sequence: CDR1 PRHDT, CDR2 FYEKMQ (reference sequence). V was clipped by 3 bases and J by 1 base, with 10 bases between them. The CDR3 nucleotides are TGTGCCAGCAGCTTCGCACAGCTTTCCTACGAGCAGTACTTC. Protein product: CASSFAQLSYEQYF.

The chain joins TRBV4-2 to TRBJ2-7; 10 bases align to TRBD2. V was clipped by 4 bases and J by 3 bases; unmatched bases: 6. Germline lookup yields CDR1 LGHNA and CDR2 YNFKEQ. The CDR3 consists of 15 residues. The CDR3 spells CASSPGASGSYEQYF. The DNA for the CDR3 is TGTGCCAGCAGCCCCGGGGCTAGCGGGAGCTACGAGCAGTACTTC.

There are a few counts of this clonotype. This sequence joins TRBV7-9 and TRBJ2-7, with 8 bases identical to TRBD2. This CDR3 has 15 residues. V lost 4 bases and J lost 2; bases outside the gene matches: 7. Germline V lookup: CDR1 SEHNR, CDR2 FQNEAQ (reference sequence). The CDR3: CASSWSGRSTYEQYF. The CDR3 nucleotides are TGTGCCAGCAGCTGGAGCGGGAGATCAACCTACGAGCAGTACTTC.

CDR3 protein: CASSSRVLPPYEQYF. Here the CDR3 DNA reads TGTGCCAGCAGCTCTAGGGTTCTACCCCCCTACGAGCAGTACTTC. The chain combines TRBV7-2 with TRBJ2-7; D ambiguous. The CDR3 contains 15 residues. V shed 4 bases and J shed 2 bases, with 15 bases lying between them. CDR1 SGHTA and CDR2 FQGNSA come from the germline V gene.

The table lists this clonotype with a few counts. This chain joins TRBV2 and TRBJ2-1, with D unclear. CDR3 length: 16 residues. CDR1 is SNHLY, CDR2 FYNNEI, per germline. Deletions cut 7 bases from V and 3 bases from J, with 19 bases between. The CDR3 bases are TGTGCCAGCAACCCTGTCACCCTTACCCACTACAATGAGCAGTTCTTC. Amino acids: CASNPVTLTHYNEQFF.

The V gene is TRBV18, the J gene TRBJ2-1; TRBD1 is a possible D gene (6 bases). V lost 3 bases and J lost 0, with 18 bases in between. The CDR3 has 18 amino acids. The germline V gene encodes CDR1 KGHSH and CDR2 LQKENI. The CDR3 loop reads CASSPKMVRDTSYNEQFF. In DNA form, the CDR3 reads TGTGCCAGCTCACCCAAAATGGTTCGGGACACCTCCTACAATGAGCAGTTCTTC.

Points on this clonotype: A much larger clone lies one base from this, so it may be a read error. The chain recombines TRBV27 with TRBJ2-5; tentatively, D is TRBD2 (6 bases). The ends were cut back, 2 bases at V and 0 bases at J, with 7 bases in the middle. This CDR3 comprises 14 residues. In germline, CDR1 is MNHEY, CDR2 SMNVEV (reference sequence). CDR3 amino acids: CASSLRGNQETQYF. CDR3 bases: TGTGCCAGCAGTTTACGGGGGAACCAAGAGACCCAGTACTTC.

J is TRBJ2-7 and V is TRBV20-1; TRBD2 agrees at 8 bases. CDR1 DFQATT and CDR2 SNEGSKA come from the germline V gene (reference sequence). V lost 2 bases and J lost 2; bases outside the gene matches: 8. CDR3 length: 15 residues. The chain's CDR3 is CSARWSGGVPYEQYF. In DNA form, the CDR3 reads TGCAGTGCTAGATGGAGCGGGGGAGTTCCCTACGAGCAGTACTTC.

This clonotype was picked up a small number of times. This chain joins TRBV6-5 and TRBJ2-7; D is possibly TRBD1 or TRBD2 (5 bases each). In germline, CDR1 is MNHEY, CDR2 SVGAGI. Trimming shortened V by 4 bases and J by 2 bases, and 21 bases separated the two germline ends. The CDR3 spans 17 residues. CDR3 nucleotide sequence: TGTGCCAGCAGTTCCACCCTCCCCGGGACCTCCGCCTACGAGCAGTACTTC. Its protein product is CASSSTLPGTSAYEQYF.

This CDR3 is CASSTPGGTSFFGNTIYF. The CDR3 DNA reads as TGTGCCAGCAGCACTCCCGGGGGGACATCTTTTTTCGGAAACACCATATATTTT. This chain uses TRBV7-8 with TRBJ1-3, with D possibly matching TRBD1 (6 bases). Trimming removed 5 bases at V and 4 bases at J, with 24 bases between. The CDR3 sequence is 18 residues long. Germline loops: CDR1 SGHVS, CDR2 FQNEAQ.

This clonotype was observed a handful of times. The rearrangement joins TRBV5-1 to TRBJ2-7; 7 nucleotides agree with TRBD2. J gave up 1 base and V 2 bases, and 3 bases lay outside the gene matches. Germline V gene sequence: CDR1 SGHRS, CDR2 YFSETQ. The CDR3 extends over 14 amino acids. The CDR3 sequence: CASSLSGNSYEQYF. The CDR3 DNA follows: TGCGCCAGCAGCTTAAGCGGGAATTCCTACGAGCAGTACTTC.

V is TRBV27 and J is TRBJ2-7, with 7 bases matching TRBD2. V shed 5 bases, J shed 6 bases, and the junction held 13 bases outside the gene matches. CDR3 length: 15 amino acids. Germline loops: CDR1 MNHEY, CDR2 SMNVEV (reference sequence). CDR3 in DNA: TGTGCCAGCAGTCCCCTGAAGGCGGGAGACGGCGAGCAGTACTTC. This encodes CASSPLKAGDGEQYF.

CDR3 nucleotide sequence: TGTGCCAGCAGCCAGTCCCAGGGTTCTGGAAACACCATATATTTT. Its translation: CASSQSQGSGNTIYF. V is TRBV4-2 and J is TRBJ1-3, with D possibly matching TRBD1 (5 bases). Germline lookup yields CDR1 LGHNA and CDR2 YNFKEQ. This CDR3 is 15 amino acids long. V was clipped by 3 bases and J by 1 base, with 10 bases between them.